This T cell receptor beta chain was sequenced during a study of blood T cell repertoires in COVID-19. About the research overall: From the United States, Italy and Spain came samples of acute and convalescent COVID-19.

The method was immunoSEQ multiplex PCR; TCRdb's version includes in-frame clones alone and lacks a portion of them. The sample has around 310,000 clones; about nine tenths are singletons. Recovered participants had two consecutive negative NP/OP PCR tests, healthcare professional clearance, or symptom resolution. The trim removed 3 bases at V and 2 bases at J, leaving 7 bases unmatched. Germline CDR1 reads KGHSH; CDR2 reads LQKENI. The CDR3 extends over 16 amino acids. The genes are TRBV18 and TRBJ1-5; 7 bases fit TRBD1. Input material: PBMCs or T cells enriched from blood (not recorded which). The source of this sequence is a woman aged 30 to 39 who had recovered from COVID-19. The CDR3 region is CASSPSTGLGNQPQHF. CDR3 coding DNA: TGTGCCAGCTCACCCTCGACAGGGTTAGGCAATCAGCCCCAGCATTTT.